A single sample gave rise to the 20 T cell receptor beta chains below, sequenced in a study of cytomegalovirus exposure and HLA in healthy donors (dated by TCRdb to 2017 to 2019). Library creation used the immunoSEQ multiplex PCR assay. For the multiplex PCR, a mixture combining 60 forward primers for TCR Vbeta segments and 13 reverse primers for TCR Jbeta segments was used. This is the immuneACCESS table as TCRdb keeps it, with only in-frame sequences that have V and J called. A part of the clones is gone; compared with another copy, unresolved V genes explain less than half, and the rest is unexplained. The sample contains approximately 190,000 clones, around 81% of them found a single time. The leading ten clones occupy 2.1% of the sample. Sequencing input: PBMCs. The receptors here all came from a woman aged 18-35 years in good health and CMV-seropositive.

The chain uses TRBV6-5 and TRBJ1-3, with D uncertain. Germline V gene sequence: CDR1 MNHEY, CDR2 SVGAGI. Trimming pared 6 bases from V and 0 bases from J, leaving 12 bases between. This CDR3 comprises 15 residues. The CDR3 spells CASRIRADSGNTIYF. The CDR3 region has the DNA TGTGCCAGCAGGATTCGAGCGGACTCTGGAAACACCATATATTTT.

This clone was observed a single time. The chain uses TRBV6-6 and TRBJ2-5; possible D gene TRBD2, 7 bases. V lost 6 bases and J lost 5, with 19 bases in between. CDR1 MNHNY and CDR2 SVGAGI come from the germline V gene (reference sequence). The CDR3 spans 15 residues. CDR3 protein: CASSHVGGAGETQYF. DNA of the CDR3: TGTGCCAGCAGCCACGTAGGGGGGGCCGGGGAGACCCAGTACTTC.

This rearrangement joins TRBV30 to TRBJ1-1; D uncertain. The ends were cut back, 0 bases at V and 7 bases at J, with 15 bases in the middle. This CDR3 contains 14 residues. Germline V gives CDR1 GTSNPN, CDR2 SVGIG (reference sequence). The CDR3 DNA is TGTGCCTGGAGTGTAGGAATCCCGACGGGTGAAGCTTTCTTT. Translated, it gives CAWSVGIPTGEAFF.

The chain joins TRBV30 to TRBJ2-7, with TRBD2 matching over 13 bases. Germline values: CDR1 GTSNPN, CDR2 SVGIG (reference sequence). This CDR3 is 16 amino acids long. The trim removed 2 bases at V and 3 bases at J, leaving 7 bases unmatched. This CDR3 reads CAWSTGLAGDLYEQYF. The CDR3 DNA is TGTGCCTGGAGTACCGGACTAGCGGGGGATCTCTACGAGCAGTACTTC.

Here the CDR3 reads CASTFQGSYGYTF. The CDR3 DNA sequence: TGTGCCAGCACATTCCAGGGGTCCTATGGCTACACCTTC. The rearrangement uses TRBV2 and TRBJ1-2, with a possible D match to TRBD1 (6 bases). The CDR3 spans 13 residues. V was shortened by 7 bases and J by 4 bases, with 13 bases between the two germline ends. CDR1 and CDR2 (germline): SNHLY, FYNNEI.

The J gene is TRBJ2-1, the V gene TRBV2; 11 nucleotides agree with TRBD1. CDR1 and CDR2 (germline): SNHLY, FYNNEI. The ends lost 5 bases at V and 6 bases at J; junction bases unmatched: 9. This CDR3 is built from 16 residues. The CDR3 bases are TGTGCCAGCAGTTCTCGGACAGGGGGCGCGGGCAATGAGCAGTTCTTC. It yields the protein CASSSRTGGAGNEQFF.

This sequence joins TRBV28 and TRBJ2-7; the D gene is possibly TRBD1 (6 bases). The CDR3 totals 15 residues. CDR1 is MDHEN and CDR2 is SYDVKM in the germline V gene. The V end lost 7 bases, the J end lost 6 bases, and 22 bases lay between the germline ends. The CDR3 sequence: CASIKEIGPRGEQYF. CDR3 DNA sequence: TGTGCCAGCATAAAGGAGATCGGACCCAGGGGCGAGCAGTACTTC.

The J gene is TRBJ1-2, the V gene TRBV27, with 9 positions matching TRBD1. This CDR3 is 14 amino acids long. Trimming took 9 bases from V and 2 from J; bases not matched to a gene: 7. Germline CDR1 MNHEY, CDR2 SMNVEV (reference sequence). The CDR3 bases are TGTGCCAGTGCCGGGACAGGGCTAAACTATGGCTACACCTTC. This gives the protein CASAGTGLNYGYTF.

There are a few counts of this clone. V and J are TRBV7-8 and TRBJ2-1, with 8 bases that match TRBD1. Germline values: CDR1 SGHVS, CDR2 FQNEAQ. Trimming took 5 bases from V and 2 from J; bases not matched to a gene: 5. The CDR3 sequence is 15 residues long. In DNA form, the CDR3 reads TGTGCCAGCAGCCCCGGGACAGGACCCTACAATGAGCAGTTCTTC. Protein sequence: CASSPGTGPYNEQFF.

CDR3 DNA: TGCGCCAGCAGCCAACCAACAGCCAGTACTCAGCCCCAGCATTTT. It yields the protein CASSQPTASTQPQHF. V and J are TRBV4-1 and TRBJ1-5; no definite D call. This CDR3 is 15 amino acids long. Trimming took 2 bases from V and 6 from J, leaving 14 bases between them. Germline V gene data show CDR1 as MGHRA and CDR2 as YSYEKL.

For this clone: An end of the junction does not agree with germline; a read error may underlie this. The chain employs TRBV7-9 and TRBJ2-1, with 9 nucleotides matching TRBD1. The germline CDR1 and CDR2 sequences are SEHNR and FQNEAQ (reference sequence). CDR3 size: 19 residues. The CDR3 DNA follows: TGTGCCGGCAGCTTAGCTCGGACAGGGGAAATTGGATCCTACAATGAGCAGTTCTTC. It translates to CAGSLARTGEIGSYNEQFF.

The chain recombines TRBV28 with TRBJ2-7; 7 bases are shared with TRBD1. Per the germline V gene, CDR1 is MDHEN and CDR2 is SYDVKM. This CDR3 contains 14 residues. J lost 5 bases, V lost 6 bases, and 10 bases had no gene match. CDR3 region: CASRRGGLRDEQYF. The CDR3, as DNA: TGTGCCAGCAGGAGAGGGGGCCTAAGGGACGAGCAGTACTTC. Full variable domain (remainder filled in from reference TRBV28 and TRBJ2-7): DVKVTQSSRYLVKRTGEKVFLECVQDMDHENMFWYRQDPGLGLRLIYFSYDVKMKEKGDIPEGYSVSREKKERFSLILESASTNQTSMYLCASRRGGLRDEQYFGPGTRLTVT.

V usage is TRBV9 and J usage is TRBJ2-7; D possibly corresponds to TRBD1 (6 bases). This CDR3 has 13 residues. The V end lost 2 bases, the J end lost 6 bases, and 12 bases lay between the germline ends. CDR1 is SGDLS and CDR2 is YYNGEE in the germline V gene. Here the CDR3 reads CASSVGAETEQYV. The CDR3 DNA follows: TGTGCCAGCAGCGTGGGGGCGGAGACCGAGCAGTACGTC.

This chain links TRBV2 with TRBJ1-2, with a tentative D call TRBD1 (6 bases). The CDR3 has 15 amino acids. CDR1 SNHLY and CDR2 FYNNEI come from the germline V gene. Trimming left V 6 bases short and J 5 bases short, with 19 bases between. Here the CDR3 DNA reads TGTGCCAGCAGAAACGCCGGGACACGGACGTATGGCTACACCTTC. Translation gives CASRNAGTRTYGYTF.

The rearrangement uses TRBV11-2 and TRBJ1-2; D unclear. Trimming stripped 5 bases from V and 2 bases from J, with 9 bases between. From germline, CDR1 is SGHAT and CDR2 FQNNGV. This CDR3 is built from 13 residues. DNA of the CDR3: TGTGCCAGCAGCCCGGACTTAAACTATGGCTACACCTTC. The encoded protein is CASSPDLNYGYTF.

This chain joins TRBV12-5 and TRBJ1-6; no reliable D call. The CDR3 is 14 residues long. The germline gives CDR1 LGHNT, CDR2 FRNRAP. Deletions cut 2 bases from V and 5 bases from J, with 7 bases between. The CDR3 nucleotides are TGTGCTAGTGGTTTGCCCCGGGATAATTCACCCCTCCACTTT. Its protein product is CASGLPRDNSPLHF.

The sample holds many counts of this clone. V gene TRBV2 combines with J gene TRBJ1-1; 8 nucleotides match TRBD1. This CDR3 is built from 13 residues. Germline CDR1 reads SNHLY; CDR2 reads FYNNEI. The J segment lost 11 bases and the V segment lost 7 bases, leaving 12 bases of the junction unmatched. CDR3 sequence (DNA): TGTGCCAGCAACCAACTCAGGGGGCGAGTTGCTTTCTTT. Translation gives CASNQLRGRVAFF. Using reference TRBV2 and TRBJ1-1 for the parts outside the CDR3, the full variable domain is EPEVTQTPSHQVTQMGQEVILRCVPISNHLYFYWYRQILGQKVEFLVSFYNNEISEKSEIFDDQFSVERPDGSNFTLKIRSTKLEDSAMYFCASNQLRGRVAFFGQGTRLTVV.

This chain links TRBV19 with TRBJ2-3, with 9 nucleotides matching TRBD2. With 3 bases clipped from V and 2 bases from J, the junction kept 6 bases outside the gene matches. CDR1 is LNHDA and CDR2 is SQIVND in the germline V gene (reference sequence). The CDR3 extends over 16 amino acids. The CDR3 region is CASSIWSSGATDTQYF. CDR3 nucleotide sequence: TGTGCCAGTAGTATTTGGTCTAGCGGGGCCACAGATACGCAGTATTTT.

The chain employs TRBV6-1 and TRBJ2-7, with D tentatively TRBD1 (8 bases). V was pared by 6 bases and J by 2 bases, with 17 bases between. CDR1 MNHNS and CDR2 SASEGT come from the germline V gene. The CDR3 loop spans 15 amino acids. Written as DNA, the CDR3 is TGTGCCAGCAGCCTTGGACAGGGAGGGACCTACGAGCAGTACTTC. This encodes CASSLGQGGTYEQYF.

The CDR3 DNA reads TGTGCCAGCACTGAGGGGGCGTGGACTGAAGCTTTCTTT. Translated: CASTEGAWTEAFF. The genes are TRBV6-6 and TRBJ1-1; TRBD1 matches 7 bases. The germline V gene has CDR1 MNHNY and CDR2 SVGAGI (reference sequence). The length of the CDR3 is 13 residues. V lost 7 bases, J lost 5 bases, and 7 bases stayed unmatched.